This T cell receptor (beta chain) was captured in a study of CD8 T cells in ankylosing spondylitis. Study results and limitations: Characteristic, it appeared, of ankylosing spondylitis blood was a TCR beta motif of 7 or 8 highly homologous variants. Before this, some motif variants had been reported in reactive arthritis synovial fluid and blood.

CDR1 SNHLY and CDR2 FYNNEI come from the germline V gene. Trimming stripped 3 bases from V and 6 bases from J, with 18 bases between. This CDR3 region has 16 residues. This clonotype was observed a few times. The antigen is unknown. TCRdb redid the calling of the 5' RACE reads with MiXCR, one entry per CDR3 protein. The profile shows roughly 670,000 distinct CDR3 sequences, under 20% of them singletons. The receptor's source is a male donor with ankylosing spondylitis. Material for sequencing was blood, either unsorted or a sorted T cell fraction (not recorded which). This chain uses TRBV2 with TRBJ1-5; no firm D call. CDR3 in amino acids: CASSEGRSPSIQPQHF. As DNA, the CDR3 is TGTGCCAGCAGTGAGGGCAGGAGCCCATCGATTCAGCCCCAGCATTTT.